This is a list of T cell receptor beta chains from one sample in a study of blood T cells in healthy people across ages. TCRdb redid the calling of the 5' RACE reads with MiXCR, one entry per CDR3 protein. The sample yields hundreds of thousands of distinct CDR3 sequences, about 55% seen once. The specimen was blood. These receptor sequences come from an older man in good health. Each CDR3 is given without its conserved first and last residue. Size is omitted from some rows. Given values are once, few, many or a class for expanded clones.

V: TRBV20-1; size: few; CDR3: SARGSDVLASSDTQY
V: TRBV20-1; size: -; CDR3: SAADRGLYEQY
V: TRBV7-9; size: few; CDR3: ASSLGQGSHEQY
V: TRBV30; size: -; CDR3: AWRGVSGANVLT
V: TRBV6-2/TRBV6-3; size: -; CDR3: ASRSGTSGASYEQY
V: TRBV20-1; size: -; CDR3: SARVWGRTSGFGETQY
V: TRBV10-3; size: -; CDR3: AITSTGGTYEQY
V: TRBV4-1; size: -; CDR3: ASSQRTGGSYEQY
V: TRBV5-6; size: few; CDR3: ASSFRDRGHNEQF
V: TRBV7-2; size: few; CDR3: ASSILRRNTGELF
V: TRBV20-1; size: -; CDR3: SARDTGGPADEQF
V: TRBV29-1; size: -; CDR3: SVQDRTSYEQY
V: TRBV6-5; size: -; CDR3: ATGKGLYNEQF
V: TRBV3-1; size: few; CDR3: ASSLRATHRYAY
V: TRBV4-1; size: -; CDR3: ASSQPIRGGYT
V: TRBV5-1; size: -; CDR3: ASSPGTGRETQF
V: TRBV9; size: -; CDR3: ASSVEGSSGRETQY
V: TRBV6-1; size: -; CDR3: ASRSTAQGYGYT
V: TRBV4-1; size: few; CDR3: ASSQAPRDLGYGYT
V: TRBV20-1; size: few; CDR3: SAQGGQGSETQY
V: TRBV6-6; size: -; CDR3: ASRTTGDQSAY
V: TRBV20-1; size: -; CDR3: STRAPSSYEQY
V: TRBV20-1; size: -; CDR3: SARPQGRANEKLF
V: TRBV6-6; size: -; CDR3: ASSPTPTSGHNEQF
V: TRBV2; size: -; CDR3: ASNPTQGNYGYT
V: TRBV28; size: few; CDR3: ASSYRQGDQPQH
V: TRBV20-1; size: many; CDR3: SAAPGVAGGYQETQY
V: TRBV20-1; size: -; CDR3: SARDRPWGYT
V: TRBV5-1; size: -; CDR3: ASSFGTGARETQY
V: TRBV7-2; size: -; CDR3: ASSITGGTEAF
V: TRBV5-1; size: few; CDR3: ASSLAQERRAFSYEQY
V: TRBV4-2; size: -; CDR3: ASSQELAYNEQF
V: TRBV10-2; size: few; CDR3: ASSDLDRGDGYT
V: TRBV5-1; size: many; CDR3: ASSDRDRTYEQY
V: TRBV29-1; size: -; CDR3: SAVLARFYNEQF
V: TRBV29-1; size: -; CDR3: SAEKGYTGELF
V: TRBV12-3/TRBV12-4; size: -; CDR3: ASSLAAELLGYT
V: TRBV14; size: -; CDR3: ASSAGVGGYT
V: TRBV5-1; size: -; CDR3: ASSLVGNPSYEQY
V: TRBV25-1; size: few; CDR3: ASRGTGGDEQY
V: TRBV6-5; size: -; CDR3: ASSYSISGANVLT
V: TRBV20-1; size: few; CDR3: SARTRGQPQH
V: TRBV2; size: -; CDR3: ASSEPPPGLAPETQY
V: TRBV6-6; size: -; CDR3: ASRIRQGTQY